Described below is a single T cell receptor (beta chain) sequence and its context. The data were taken from a study of control samples from healthy donors and cancer patients. Assay: immunoSEQ multiplex PCR; the TCRdb copy retains only in-frame clones and omits some. The sample yields 150,000 or so clones, around 90% seen once. This clonotype originated in a man aged 18-30 years in good health. Sequenced input: blood.

The DNA for the CDR3 is TGTGCCAGCAGCTTGGATCTTACCGGGGAGCTGTTTTTT. It encodes CASSLDLTGELFF. V gene TRBV7-9 combines with J gene TRBJ2-2; no clear D. Trimming pared 3 bases from V and 5 bases from J, leaving 7 bases between. The CDR3 length is 13 residues. Germline lookup yields CDR1 SEHNR and CDR2 FQNEAQ (reference sequence).